The entry that follows covers one T cell receptor beta chain sequence. The antigen is not known. The sample originates from a study of CD8 T cells in Susac syndrome. RNA in amounts of 0.5 to 1 ug was reverse transcribed with random hexamers. Amplification of TCR beta CDR3 used immunoSEQ multiplex PCR across 54 Vbeta and 13 Jbeta. TCRdb independently ran MiXCR on the immunoSEQ multiplex PCR reads; one entry per CDR3 protein. The table has around 170,000 distinct CDR3 sequences, 95% seen once. Overall study results and limits: Within total CD8+ repertoires, some 15 Susac-specific public clones were found, and within CD8+ TEMRA repertoires, about 5.

The Susac syndrome patients fit the recently defined diagnostic criteria for definite or probable disease. The receptor was isolated from a human donor with Susac syndrome. Material: CD8+ T cells from PBMCs.

The CDR3 here is CASSGTDNQPQHF. As DNA, the CDR3 is TGTGCCAGCAGCGGGACAGACAATCAGCCCCAGCATTTT. This chain uses TRBV6-1 with TRBJ1-5, with 7 bases identical to TRBD1. The germline V gene has CDR1 MNHNS and CDR2 SASEGT. V lost 6 bases, J lost 3 bases, and 2 bases stayed unmatched. The CDR3 runs 13 residues.